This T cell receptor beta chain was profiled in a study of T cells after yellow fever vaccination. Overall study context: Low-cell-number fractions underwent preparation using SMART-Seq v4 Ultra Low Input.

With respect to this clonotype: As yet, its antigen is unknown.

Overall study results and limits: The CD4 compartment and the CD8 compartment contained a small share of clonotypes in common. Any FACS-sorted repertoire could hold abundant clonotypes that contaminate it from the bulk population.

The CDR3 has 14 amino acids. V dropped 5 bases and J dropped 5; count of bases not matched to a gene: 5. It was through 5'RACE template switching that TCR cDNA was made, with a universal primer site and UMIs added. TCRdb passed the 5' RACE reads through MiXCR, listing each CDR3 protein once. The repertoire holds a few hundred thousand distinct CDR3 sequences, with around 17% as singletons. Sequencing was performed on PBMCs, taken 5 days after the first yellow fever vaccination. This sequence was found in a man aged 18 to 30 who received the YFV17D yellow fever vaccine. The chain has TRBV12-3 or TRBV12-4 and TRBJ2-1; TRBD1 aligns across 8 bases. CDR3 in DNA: TGTGCCAGCAGTCCCAGGGGGCTCAACAATGAGCAGTTCTTC. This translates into CASSPRGLNNEQFF.